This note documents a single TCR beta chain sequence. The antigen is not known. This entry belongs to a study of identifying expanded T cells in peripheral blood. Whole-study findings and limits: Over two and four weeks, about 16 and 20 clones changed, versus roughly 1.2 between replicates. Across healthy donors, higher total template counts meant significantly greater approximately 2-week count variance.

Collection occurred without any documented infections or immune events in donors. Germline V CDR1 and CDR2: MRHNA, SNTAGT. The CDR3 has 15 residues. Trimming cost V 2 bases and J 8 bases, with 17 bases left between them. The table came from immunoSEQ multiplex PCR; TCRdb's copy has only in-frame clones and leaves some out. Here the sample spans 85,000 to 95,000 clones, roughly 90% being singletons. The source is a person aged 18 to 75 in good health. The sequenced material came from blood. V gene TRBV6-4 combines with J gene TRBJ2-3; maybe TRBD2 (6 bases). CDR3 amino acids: CASSDTREWWSTQYF. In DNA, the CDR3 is TGTGCCAGCAGTGACACCCGGGAGTGGTGGTCTACGCAGTATTTT.